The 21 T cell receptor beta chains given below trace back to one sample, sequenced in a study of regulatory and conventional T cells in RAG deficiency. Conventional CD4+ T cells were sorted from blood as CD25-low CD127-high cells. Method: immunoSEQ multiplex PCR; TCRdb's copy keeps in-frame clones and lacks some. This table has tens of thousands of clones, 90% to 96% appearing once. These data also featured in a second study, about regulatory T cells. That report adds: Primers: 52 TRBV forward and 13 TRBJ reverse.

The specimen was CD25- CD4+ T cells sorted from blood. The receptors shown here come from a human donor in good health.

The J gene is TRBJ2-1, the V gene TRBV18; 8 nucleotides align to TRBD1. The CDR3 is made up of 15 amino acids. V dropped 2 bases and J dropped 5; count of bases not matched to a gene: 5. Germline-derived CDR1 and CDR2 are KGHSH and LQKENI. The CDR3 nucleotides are TGTGCCAGCTCACCATCCAGGGGGCACGACAATGAGCAGTTCTTC. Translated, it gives CASSPSRGHDNEQFF.

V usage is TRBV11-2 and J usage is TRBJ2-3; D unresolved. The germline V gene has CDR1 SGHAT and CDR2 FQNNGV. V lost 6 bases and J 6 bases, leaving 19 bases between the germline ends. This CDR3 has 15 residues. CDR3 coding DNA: TGTGCCAGCAGTCGTTCTCAGCGAGAACCGGATACGCAGTATTTT. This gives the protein CASSRSQREPDTQYF.

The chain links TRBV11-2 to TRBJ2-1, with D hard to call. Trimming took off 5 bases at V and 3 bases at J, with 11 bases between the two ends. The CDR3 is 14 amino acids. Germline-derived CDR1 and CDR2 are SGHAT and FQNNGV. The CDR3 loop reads CASSLDLIYNEQFF. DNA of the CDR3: TGTGCCAGCAGCCTTGACTTGATCTACAATGAGCAGTTCTTC. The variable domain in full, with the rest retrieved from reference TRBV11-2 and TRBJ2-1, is EAGVAQSPRYKIIEKRQSVAFWCNPISGHATLYWYQQILGQGPKLLIQFQNNGVVDDSQLPKDRFSAERLKGVDSTLKIQPAKLEDSAVYLCASSLDLIYNEQFFGPGTRLTVL.

CDR3 nucleotide sequence: TGTGCCAGCAGCGTAACAGGGATCAATCAGCCCCAGCATTTT. Amino acids: CASSVTGINQPQHF. V usage is TRBV9 and J usage is TRBJ1-5; a weak D match, TRBD1 (6 bases). The V end lost 1 base, the J end lost 3 bases, and 8 bases lay between the germline ends. CDR1 is SGDLS and CDR2 is YYNGEE in the germline V gene. CDR3 length: 14 amino acids.

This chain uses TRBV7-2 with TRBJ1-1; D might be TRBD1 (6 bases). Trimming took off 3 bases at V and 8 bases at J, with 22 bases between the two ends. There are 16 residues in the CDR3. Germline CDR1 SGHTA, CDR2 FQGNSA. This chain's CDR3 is CASSLEVGAGTPEAFF. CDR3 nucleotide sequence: TGTGCCAGCAGCTTGGAGGTGGGGGCAGGGACCCCGGAAGCTTTCTTT.

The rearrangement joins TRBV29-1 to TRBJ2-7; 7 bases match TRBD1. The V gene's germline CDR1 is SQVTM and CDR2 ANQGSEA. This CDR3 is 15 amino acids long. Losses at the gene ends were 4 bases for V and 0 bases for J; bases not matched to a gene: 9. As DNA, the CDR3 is TGCAGCGTTGCCACGGGACAGAGAAGCTCCTACGAGCAGTACTTC. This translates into CSVATGQRSSYEQYF.

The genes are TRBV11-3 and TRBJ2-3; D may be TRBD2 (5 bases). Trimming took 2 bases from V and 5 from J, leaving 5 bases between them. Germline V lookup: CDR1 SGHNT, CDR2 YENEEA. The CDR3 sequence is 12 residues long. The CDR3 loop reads CASSLSGDTQYF. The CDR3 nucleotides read TGTGCCAGCAGCTTAAGCGGAGATACGCAGTATTTT. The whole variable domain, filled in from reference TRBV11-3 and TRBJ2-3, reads EAGVVQSPRYKIIEKKQPVAFWCNPISGHNTLYWYLQNLGQGPELLIRYENEEAVDDSQLPKDRFSAERLKGVDSTLKIQPAELGDSAVYLCASSLSGDTQYFGPGTRLTVL.

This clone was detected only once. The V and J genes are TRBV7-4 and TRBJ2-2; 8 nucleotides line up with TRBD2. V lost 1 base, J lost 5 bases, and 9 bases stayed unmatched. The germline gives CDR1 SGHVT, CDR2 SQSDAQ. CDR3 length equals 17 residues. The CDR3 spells CASSLVGLAGRTGELFF. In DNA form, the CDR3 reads TGTGCCAGCAGCTTAGTAGGCTTAGCGGGGAGAACCGGGGAGCTGTTTTTT.

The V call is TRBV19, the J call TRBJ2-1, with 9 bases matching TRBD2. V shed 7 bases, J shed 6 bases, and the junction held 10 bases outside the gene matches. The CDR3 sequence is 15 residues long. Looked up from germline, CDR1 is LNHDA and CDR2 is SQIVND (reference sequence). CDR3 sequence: CASNGLAGNGNEQFF. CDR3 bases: TGTGCCAGTAACGGGCTAGCGGGAAACGGCAATGAGCAGTTCTTC.

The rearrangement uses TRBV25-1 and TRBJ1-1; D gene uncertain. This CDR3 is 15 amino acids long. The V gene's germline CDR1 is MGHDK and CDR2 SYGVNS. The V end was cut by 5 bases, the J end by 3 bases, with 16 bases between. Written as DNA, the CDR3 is TGTGCCAGCAGTCCTCTCGAGTACGGGTACACTGAAGCTTTCTTT. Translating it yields CASSPLEYGYTEAFF.

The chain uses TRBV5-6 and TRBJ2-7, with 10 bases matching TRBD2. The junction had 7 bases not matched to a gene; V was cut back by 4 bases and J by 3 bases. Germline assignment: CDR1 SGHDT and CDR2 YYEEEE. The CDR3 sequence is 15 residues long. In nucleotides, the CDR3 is TGTGCCAGCAGCCCGGACACTAGCGGGGACTACGAGCAGTACTTC. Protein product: CASSPDTSGDYEQYF.

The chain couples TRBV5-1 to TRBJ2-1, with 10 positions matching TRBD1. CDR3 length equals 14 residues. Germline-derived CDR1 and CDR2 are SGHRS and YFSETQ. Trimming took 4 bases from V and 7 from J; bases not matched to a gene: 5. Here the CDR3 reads CASSGTGAKNEQFF. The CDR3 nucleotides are TGCGCCAGCAGCGGGACAGGGGCGAAGAATGAGCAGTTCTTC.

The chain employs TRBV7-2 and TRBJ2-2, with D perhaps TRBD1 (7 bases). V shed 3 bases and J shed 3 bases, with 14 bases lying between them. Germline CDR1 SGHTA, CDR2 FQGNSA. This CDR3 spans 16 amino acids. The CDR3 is CASSFRARGDTGELFF. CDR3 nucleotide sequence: TGTGCCAGCAGCTTCCGGGCCAGGGGGGACACCGGGGAGCTGTTTTTT. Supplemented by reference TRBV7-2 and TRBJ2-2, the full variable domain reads GAGVSQSPSNKVTEKGKDVELRCDPISGHTALYWYRQSLGQGLEFLIYFQGNSAPDKSGLPSDRFSAERTGGSVSTLTIQRTQQEDSAVYLCASSFRARGDTGELFFGEGSRLTVL.

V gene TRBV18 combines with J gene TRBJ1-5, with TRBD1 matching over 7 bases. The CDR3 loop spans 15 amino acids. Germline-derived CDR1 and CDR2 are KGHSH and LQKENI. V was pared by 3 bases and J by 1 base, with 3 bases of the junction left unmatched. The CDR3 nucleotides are TGTGCCAGCTCACCGGAGGGGGCAAGCAATCAGCCCCAGCATTTT. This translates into CASSPEGASNQPQHF.

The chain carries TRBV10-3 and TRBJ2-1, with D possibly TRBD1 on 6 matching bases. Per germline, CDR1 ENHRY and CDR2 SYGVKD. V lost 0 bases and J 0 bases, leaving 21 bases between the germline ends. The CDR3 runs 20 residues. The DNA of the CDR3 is TGTGCCATCAGTGAGTCGCCGGAACAGGGTCCGTTAGGCTCCTACAATGAGCAGTTCTTC. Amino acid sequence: CAISESPEQGPLGSYNEQFF.

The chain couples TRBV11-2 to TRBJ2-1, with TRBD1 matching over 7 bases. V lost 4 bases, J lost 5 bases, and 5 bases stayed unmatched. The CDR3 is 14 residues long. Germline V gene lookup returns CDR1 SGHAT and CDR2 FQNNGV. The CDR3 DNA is TGTGCCAGCAGCTCTAGGACAGGCAACAATGAGCAGTTCTTC. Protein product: CASSSRTGNNEQFF. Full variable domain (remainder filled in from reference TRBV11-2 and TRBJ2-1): EAGVAQSPRYKIIEKRQSVAFWCNPISGHATLYWYQQILGQGPKLLIQFQNNGVVDDSQLPKDRFSAERLKGVDSTLKIQPAKLEDSAVYLCASSSRTGNNEQFFGPGTRLTVL.

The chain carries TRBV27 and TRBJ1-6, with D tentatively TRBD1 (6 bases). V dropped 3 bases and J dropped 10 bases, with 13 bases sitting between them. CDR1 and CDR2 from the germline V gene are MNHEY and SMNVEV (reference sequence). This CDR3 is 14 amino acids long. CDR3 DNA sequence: TGTGCCAGCAGTTTTCAGGGAGGGGGATCACCCCTCCACTTT. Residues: CASSFQGGGSPLHF.

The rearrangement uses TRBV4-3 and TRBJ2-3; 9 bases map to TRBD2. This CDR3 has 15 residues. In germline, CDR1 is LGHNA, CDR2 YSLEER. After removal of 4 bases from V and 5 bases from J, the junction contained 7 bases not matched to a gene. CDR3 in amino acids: CASSPIAGARDTQYF. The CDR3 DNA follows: TGCGCCAGCAGCCCAATAGCGGGAGCCCGAGATACGCAGTATTTT.

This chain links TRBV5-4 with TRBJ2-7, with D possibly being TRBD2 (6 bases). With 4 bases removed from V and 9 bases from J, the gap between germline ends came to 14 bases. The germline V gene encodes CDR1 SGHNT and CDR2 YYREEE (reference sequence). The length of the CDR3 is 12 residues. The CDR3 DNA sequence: TGTGCCAGCAGCCCAATGGGGGGAATGCAGTACTTC. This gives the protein CASSPMGGMQYF.

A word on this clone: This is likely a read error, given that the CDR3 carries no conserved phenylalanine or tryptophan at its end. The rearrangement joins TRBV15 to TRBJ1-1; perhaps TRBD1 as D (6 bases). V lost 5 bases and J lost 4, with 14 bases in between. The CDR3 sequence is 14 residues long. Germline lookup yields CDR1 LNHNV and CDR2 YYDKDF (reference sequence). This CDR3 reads CATSPRQGPTEAFL. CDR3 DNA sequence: TGTGCCACCAGCCCACGCCAGGGGCCCACTGAAGCTTTCCTT.

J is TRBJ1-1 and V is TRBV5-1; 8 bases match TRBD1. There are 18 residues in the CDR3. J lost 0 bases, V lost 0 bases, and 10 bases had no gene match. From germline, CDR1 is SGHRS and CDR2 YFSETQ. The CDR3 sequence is CASSLVAGGVSVNTEAFF. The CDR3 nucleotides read TGCGCCAGCAGCTTGGTAGCAGGGGGCGTATCGGTGAACACTGAAGCTTTCTTT.